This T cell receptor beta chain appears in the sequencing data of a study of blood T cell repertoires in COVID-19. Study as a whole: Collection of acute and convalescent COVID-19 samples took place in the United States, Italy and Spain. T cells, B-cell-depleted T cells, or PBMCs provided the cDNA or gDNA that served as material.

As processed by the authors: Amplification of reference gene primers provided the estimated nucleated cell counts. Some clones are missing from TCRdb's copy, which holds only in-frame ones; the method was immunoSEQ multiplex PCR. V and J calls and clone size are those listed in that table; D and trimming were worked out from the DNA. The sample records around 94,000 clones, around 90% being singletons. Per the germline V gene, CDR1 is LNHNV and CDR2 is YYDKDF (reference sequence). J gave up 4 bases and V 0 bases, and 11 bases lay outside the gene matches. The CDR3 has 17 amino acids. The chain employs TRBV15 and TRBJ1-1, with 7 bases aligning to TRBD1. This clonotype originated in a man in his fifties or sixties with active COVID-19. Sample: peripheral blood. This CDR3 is CATSRDSGRQGGTEAFF. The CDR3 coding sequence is TGTGCCACCAGCAGAGATAGCGGAAGACAGGGAGGCACTGAAGCTTTCTTT.